Each of the 6 T cell receptor beta chains below was sequenced from the same sample in a study of blood T cell repertoires in COVID-19. Data came from immunoSEQ multiplex PCR; TCRdb stores just in-frame clones and leaves some out. The table records some 300,000 clones, less than 90% of them present only once. The specimen sequenced was peripheral blood. The receptors here all came from a woman in her seventies with COVID-19, enrolled during active disease.

This chain uses TRBV7-9 with TRBJ2-7; 8 bases map to TRBD2. V dropped 1 base and J dropped 1; count of bases not matched to a gene: 6. This CDR3 is built from 16 residues. Germline assignment: CDR1 SEHNR and CDR2 FQNEAQ (reference sequence). CDR3 sequence reads: CASSLVASGGSYEQYF. CDR3 bases: TGTGCCAGCAGCTTAGTGGCCAGCGGGGGATCCTACGAGCAGTACTTC.

The chain combines TRBV11-2 with TRBJ2-2, with D possibly being TRBD1 (6 bases). Germline lookup yields CDR1 SGHAT and CDR2 FQNNGV. V was pared by 3 bases and J by 6 bases, with 14 bases between. This CDR3 spans 15 amino acids. CDR3: CASSLGTGKAGELFF. In DNA form, the CDR3 reads TGTGCCAGCAGCTTGGGAACAGGGAAGGCCGGGGAGCTGTTTTTT.

The chain uses TRBV7-2 and TRBJ2-5; 8 positions match TRBD2. Trimming at V came to 1 base and at J to 5 bases, leaving 15 bases not matched to a gene. The CDR3 length is 18 residues. CDR1 is SGHTA and CDR2 is FQGNSA in the germline V gene. CDR3 sequence reads: CASSLERVGGDPRETQYF. The CDR3 coding sequence is TGTGCCAGCAGCTTAGAAAGGGTCGGGGGGGACCCCCGGGAGACCCAGTACTTC.

The J gene is TRBJ2-3, the V gene TRBV7-9; 7 bases fit TRBD2. CDR3 size: 15 residues. V trimming: 5 bases; J trimming: 0 bases; junction bases outside the gene matches: 5. Germline CDR1 is SEHNR and CDR2 is FQNEAQ (reference sequence). The CDR3 here is CASSPVGGSTDTQYF. The CDR3 DNA sequence: TGTGCCAGCAGCCCCGTGGGGGGGAGCACAGATACGCAGTATTTT. Full variable domain (remainder filled in from reference TRBV7-9 and TRBJ2-3): DTGVSQNPRHKITKRGQNVTFRCDPISEHNRLYWYRQTLGQGPEFLTYFQNEAQLEKSRLLSDRFSAERPKGSFSTLEIQRTEQGDSAMYLCASSPVGGSTDTQYFGPGTRLTVL.

This chain connects TRBV6-5 to TRBJ1-4; perhaps TRBD1 as D (5 bases). The CDR3 has 13 amino acids. Trimming shortened V by 6 bases and J by 8 bases, and 13 bases separated the two germline ends. CDR1 and CDR2 (germline): MNHEY, SVGAGI. The CDR3 here is CASRAGTWEKLFF. CDR3 nucleotides: TGTGCCAGCAGAGCCGGGACTTGGGAAAAACTGTTTTTT.

This clone was detected only once. The V call is TRBV2, the J call TRBJ2-5; a weak D match, TRBD1 (5 bases). Trimming took off 5 bases at V and 4 bases at J, with 11 bases between the two ends. The CDR3 runs to 13 residues. Germline assignment: CDR1 SNHLY and CDR2 FYNNEI. CDR3 sequence: CASSIRVPETQYF. CDR3 DNA sequence: TGTGCCAGCAGTATCAGGGTCCCAGAGACCCAGTACTTC. Combining the CDR3 with reference TRBV2 and TRBJ2-5 gives the whole variable domain EPEVTQTPSHQVTQMGQEVILRCVPISNHLYFYWYRQILGQKVEFLVSFYNNEISEKSEIFDDQFSVERPDGSNFTLKIRSTKLEDSAMYFCASSIRVPETQYFGPGTRLLVL.